The sequence of this T cell receptor beta chain was determined in a study of early T cells in non-severe SARS-CoV-2 infection (dated by TCRdb to the early 2020s). About the investigation overall: TCR sequencing used bulk RNA from unsorted whole blood, so alpha and beta chains could not be paired. What the research found in general, with its limitations: VDJdb matching was skewed toward anti-spike CD8 responses, so virus-specific expansions were likely underestimated and private and CD4 specificities were missed.

The V end loses 3 bases and the J end loses 2 bases, and a stretch of 8 bases separates them. The germline V gene supplies CDR1 MNHNS and CDR2 SASEGT. From cysteine to phenylalanine, the CDR3 is 13 amino acids long. Only the CDR3 region is kept as DNA, spanning 39 bases read in frame from base 1. A case-control design nested within a healthcare worker cohort in London, UK, was used, with weekly nasopharyngeal swab PCR tests and blood sampling performed. Between 23 and 31 March 2020, the week of the UK lockdown, healthcare workers were enrolled and then followed up weekly for as long as 16 weeks. Libraries were prepared through 5' RACE. This sample was sequenced with a NextSeq 500. In the TCR library protocol, unique molecular identifiers were attached to individual cDNA molecules to correct for PCR bias and sequencing error. Both TCR alpha and beta chains were sequenced, and tight co-correlation was observed between alpha and beta sequence abundances in each sample. The original pipeline was this. Decombinator V4 was used to perform V gene, J gene and CDR3 annotation of TCR sequences. TCRs were defined as expanded if a significant change between any two time points was detected under a Poisson model with p below 0.0001. Abundances of TCRs were expressed as counts per million after normalisation to the total number of TCRs sequenced in each sample. TRAV1-2 paired with TRAJ12, TRAJ20 or TRAJ33 defined MAIT TCRs, while TRAV10 paired with TRAJ18 defined iNKT TCRs. VDJdb, accessed 1 November 2021, was searched for CMV, EBV and SARS-CoV-2 annotated TCRs, excluding TCRs annotated for multiple antigens. TCRdb handled the public reads itself, with Q25 trimming in fastp and clone calling in MiXCR, and kept productive beta chains. Rows matching on CDR3 protein sequence are summarized as one entry with the most common DNA and genes. The V and J calls follow TCRdb's processing rather than the paper's. The sample records around 70,000 distinct CDR3 sequences, about 12% of which are singletons. Approximately 1.7% of the sample is held by the ten biggest clonotypes.

This clonotype was observed a handful of times. Its binding antigen is unknown. Base qualities were left out, and no much larger clone turns up one base away. The specimen was whole blood. The rearrangement combines TRBV6-1 with TRBJ2-7; the D gene is perhaps TRBD1, on 7 matching bases. The source of this sequence is an adult who was a healthcare worker with PCR-confirmed SARS-CoV-2 infection or an uninfected control (not recorded which). This receptor has the CDR3 CASSDRGAYEQYF. The DNA is TGTGCCAGCAGTGACAGGGGGGCCTACGAGCAGTACTTC.